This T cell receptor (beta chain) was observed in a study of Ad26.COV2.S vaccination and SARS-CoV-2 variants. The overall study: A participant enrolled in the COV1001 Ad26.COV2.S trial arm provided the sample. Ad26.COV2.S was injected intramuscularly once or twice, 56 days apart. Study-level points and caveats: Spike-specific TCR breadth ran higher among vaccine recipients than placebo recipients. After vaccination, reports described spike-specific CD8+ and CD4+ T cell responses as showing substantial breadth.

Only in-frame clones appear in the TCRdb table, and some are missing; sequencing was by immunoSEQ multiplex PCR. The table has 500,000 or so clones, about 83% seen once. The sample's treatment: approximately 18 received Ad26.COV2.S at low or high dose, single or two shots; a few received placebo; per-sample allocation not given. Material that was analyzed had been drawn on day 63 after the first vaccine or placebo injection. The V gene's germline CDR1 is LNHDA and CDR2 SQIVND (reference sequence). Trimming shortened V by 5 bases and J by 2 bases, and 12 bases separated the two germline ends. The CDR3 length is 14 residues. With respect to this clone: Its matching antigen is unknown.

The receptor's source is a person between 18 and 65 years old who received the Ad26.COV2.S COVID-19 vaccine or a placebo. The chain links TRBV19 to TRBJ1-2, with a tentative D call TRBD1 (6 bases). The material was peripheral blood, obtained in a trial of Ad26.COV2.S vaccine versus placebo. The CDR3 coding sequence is TGTGCCAGTAGTCCACAGGGTATCAACTATGGCTACACCTTC. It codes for CASSPQGINYGYTF.